This T cell receptor beta chain came from a study of shared clonotypes between healthy human individuals. Terminally differentiated effector memory CD45RA+ cells were left out of the naive CD8 fraction, which was CD45RO-negative and positively selected for CCR7. J lost 1 base, V lost 4 bases, and 5 bases had no gene match. The CDR3 runs to 14 residues. The germline gives CDR1 SGHDT, CDR2 YYEEEE. Using immunoSEQ multiplex PCR, the repertoire was profiled, and TCRdb retains in-frame clones only, with some absent. The sample carries around 2,100,000 clones, roughly 95% recorded once. The source of this sequence is a man aged 18 to 35 in good health. Sequencing input: naive CD8+ T cells sorted from blood. The chain recombines TRBV5-6 with TRBJ2-7; 7 nucleotides match TRBD1. CDR3 nucleotides: TGTGCCAGCAGCACCGACAGGGCATCCTACGAGCAGTACTTC. Translated, it gives CASSTDRASYEQYF. Variable domain in full (rest from reference TRBV5-6 and TRBJ2-7): DAGVTQSPTHLIKTRGQQVTLRCSPKSGHDTVSWYQQALGQGPQFIFQYYEEEERQRGNFPDRFSGHQFPNYSSELNVNALLLGDSALYLCASSTDRASYEQYFGPGTRLTVT.